The rows below give T cell receptor beta chains drawn from one sample of a study of T cells in Graves' hyperthyroidism and ophthalmopathy. TCRdb re-derived calls from the multiplex PCR reads in MiXCR, one entry per CDR3 protein. Of hundreds of thousands of distinct CDR3 sequences detected, approximately 15% appear once; the ten largest clones hold roughly 10%. Sequencing used blood. Every receptor here comes from a woman younger than 30 with Graves' hyperthyroidism. The CDR3 runs from the conserved cysteine through the conserved F or W. D genes are given only for firm matches. Clone size appears in some rows only: once, few, many, or a class for an expanded clone.

. | TRBJ2-3 | TRBV10-3 | . | CAITDSGVIDTQYF | TGTGCCATCACAGATAGCGGAGTTATAGATACGCAGTATTTT
. | TRBJ2-6 | TRBV6-1 | TRBD1 | CASVQQGWGANVLTF | TGTGCCAGCGTCCAACAGGGGTGGGGGGCCAACGTCCTGACTTTC
few | TRBJ1-2 | TRBV6-6 | . | CASSYDGVSNYGYTF | TGTGCCAGCAGTTACGACGGAGTCTCTAACTATGGCTACACCTTC
many | TRBJ2-7 | TRBV2 | TRBD2 | CASSGLAGNYEQYF | TGTGCCAGCAGCGGACTAGCGGGGAACTACGAGCAGTACTTC
many | TRBJ1-1 | TRBV18 | . | CASFARGRVDTEAFF | TGTGCCAGCTTCGCCAGGGGAAGAGTGGACACTGAAGCTTTCTTT
many | TRBJ1-4 | TRBV30 | . | CAWSVREKLFF | TGTGCCTGGAGCGTAAGGGAAAAACTGTTTTTT
many | TRBJ2-7 | TRBV7-9 | . | CASSLGGVRSSYEQYF | TGTGCCAGCAGCTTAGGTGGCGTAAGAAGCTCCTACGAGCAGTACTTC
many | TRBJ1-1 | TRBV28 | . | CASSHKTFIRTVMNTEAFF | TGTGCCAGCAGCCACAAAACGTTTATTAGGACAGTTATGAACACTGAAGCTTTCTTT
. | TRBJ1-6 | TRBV20-1 | TRBD1 | CSARAGTANSPLHF | TGCAGTGCTAGGGCCGGGACAGCGAATTCACCCCTCCACTTT
many | TRBJ2-1 | TRBV7-6 | . | CASSQPGREQFF | TGTGCCAGCAGCCAACCGGGACGCGAGCAGTTCTTC
. | TRBJ1-2 | TRBV19 | . | CASSRGGAWYGYTF | TGTGCCAGTAGCCGTGGGGGCGCTTGGTATGGCTACACCTTC
many | TRBJ2-7 | TRBV3-1 | . | CASSHLSYEQYF | TGTGCCAGCAGCCACCTCAGTTACGAGCAGTACTTC
many | TRBJ2-5 | TRBV11-2 | TRBD2 | CASSGGGSGLIRETQYF | TGTGCCAGCAGCGGCGGGGGGTCCGGATTGATTCGAGAGACCCAGTACTTC
many | TRBJ2-2 | TRBV3-1 | TRBD1 | CASSQDFASGGRTGELFF | TGTGCCAGCAGCCAAGATTTTGCCTCAGGGGGACGCACCGGGGAGCTGTTTTTT
once | TRBJ2-5 | TRBV25-1 | . | CASSSLGSGETQYF | TGTGCCAGCAGTTCCCTGGGGTCTGGAGAGACCCAGTACTTC
. | TRBJ2-7 | TRBV24-1 | TRBD2 | CATSAGGSYEQYF | TGTGCCACCTCGGCGGGAGGCTCCTACGAGCAGTACTTC
few | TRBJ1-1 | TRBV10-3 | TRBD1 | CATSGTENTEAFF | TGTGCCACCTCCGGGACAGAGAACACTGAAGCTTTCTTT
few | TRBJ2-2 | TRBV6-2/TRBV6-3 | TRBD2 | CASSYKWPGGPRELFF | TGTGCCAGCAGTTACAAATGGCCGGGAGGGCCCCGGGAGCTGTTTTTT
few | TRBJ2-4 | TRBV11-2 | . | CASSPILQGNLAKNIQYF | TGTGCCAGCAGCCCCATCCTACAGGGAAATTTAGCCAAAAACATTCAGTACTTC
few | TRBJ1-1 | TRBV19 | TRBD1 | CASSMTGANTEAFF | TGTGCCAGTAGTATGACAGGGGCGAACACTGAAGCTTTCTTT
few | TRBJ2-7 | TRBV5-1 | . | CASRGYDEQYF | TGCGCCAGCAGAGGGTACGACGAGCAGTACTTC
few | TRBJ2-1 | TRBV14 | . | CASSQRRIQRVNNEQFF | TGTGCCAGCAGCCAAAGACGGATCCAGCGGGTGAACAATGAGCAGTTCTTC
few | TRBJ2-5 | TRBV3-1 | TRBD2 | CASSQGFSGSWTQYF | TGTGCCAGCAGCCAAGGCTTTAGCGGGAGTTGGACCCAGTACTTC
many | TRBJ1-1 | TRBV6-1 | . | CASSSLRGPNTEAFF | TGTGCCAGCAGTAGCCTTAGGGGACCGAACACTGAAGCTTTCTTT
few | TRBJ2-1 | TRBV27 | . | CASSSLHEQFF | TGTGCCAGCAGTTCTTTGCATGAGCAGTTCTTC
many | TRBJ2-5 | TRBV5-6 | . | CASSYRGARIPETQYF | TGTGCCAGCAGCTACCGGGGGGCGCGGATCCCAGAGACCCAGTACTTC
. | TRBJ2-2 | TRBV7-9 | TRBD2 | CASSKRTSGIANTGELFF | TGTGCCAGCAGCAAAAGGACTAGCGGAATAGCGAACACCGGGGAGCTGTTTTTT